What follows are 4 T cell receptor beta chains derived from one specimen sequenced in a study of shared clonotypes between healthy human individuals. Data came from immunoSEQ multiplex PCR; TCRdb stores just in-frame clones and leaves some out. The data show about 1,800,000 clones, approximately 94% seen once. CD45RO-negative cells were positively selected for CCR7, leaving out terminally differentiated effector memory CD45RA+ cells. Material for sequencing was naive CD8+ T cells sorted from blood. These receptor sequences come from a man aged 18 to 30 in good health.

V usage is TRBV5-5 and J usage is TRBJ1-5, with D unresolved. V shed 1 base and J shed 1 base, with 6 bases lying between them. Germline V lookup: CDR1 SGHKS, CDR2 YYEKEE (reference sequence). The CDR3 has 14 residues. The CDR3 region has the DNA TGTGCCAGCAGCTTGACCCAGAGCAATCAGCCCCAGCATTTT. The encoded protein is CASSLTQSNQPQHF.

This chain's CDR3 is CATQPGLNTGELFF. For the CDR3, the DNA is TGTGCCACTCAACCGGGGCTGAACACCGGGGAGCTGTTTTTT. This chain uses TRBV6-6 with TRBJ2-2; perhaps D is TRBD1 or TRBD2 (5 bases each). The CDR3 spans 14 residues. CDR1 is MNHNY and CDR2 is SVGAGI in the germline V gene (reference sequence). V was cut by 10 bases and J by 1 base, with 13 bases left in between.

This chain uses TRBV27 with TRBJ2-6; no definite D call. The V end was cut by 4 bases, the J end by 1 base, with 11 bases between. Germline V gene data show CDR1 as MNHEY and CDR2 as SMNVEV (reference sequence). This CDR3 contains 16 residues. CDR3 DNA sequence: TGTGCCAGCAGTTCTCTCGCCCCGTCTGGGGCCAACGTCCTGACTTTC. This codes for CASSSLAPSGANVLTF.

V gene TRBV14 combines with J gene TRBJ1-2; 9 bases agree with TRBD1. J gave up 5 bases and V 0 bases, and 4 bases lay outside the gene matches. Per germline, CDR1 SGHDN and CDR2 FVKESK. The CDR3 has 15 amino acids. This CDR3 reads CASSQEQGAIYGYTF. CDR3 DNA sequence: TGTGCCAGCAGCCAAGAACAGGGGGCAATTTATGGCTACACCTTC.